This T cell receptor (beta chain) was recorded in a study of blood T cells in healthy people across ages. General study points: Both naive CD4+ cell counts and diversity were greater in long-lived donors than in aged donors. Getting older went along with TCR beta diversity per million T cells dropping roughly linearly.

Per germline, CDR1 DFQATT and CDR2 SNEGSKA (reference sequence). The CDR3 has 15 amino acids. V shed 6 bases and J 5 bases; nucleotides not matched to a gene: 11. Remarks on this clonotype: Its antigen is undetermined.

PCR was performed a second time for roughly 7 to 12 cycles using a sample-barcoded 5' primer and a J-beta primer mix. In TCRdb, the 5' RACE reads were re-called with MiXCR into one record per CDR3 protein. The table has about 670,000 distinct CDR3 sequences, over 40% seen once; the top ten hold about 32%. The sequence was collected from a man older than 75 in good health. This chain connects TRBV20-1 to TRBJ2-3, with 10 bases that match TRBD2. The sample comprised blood. The CDR3 spells CSASRLAGDGDTQYF. Written as DNA, the CDR3 is TGCAGTGCGTCGAGGCTAGCGGGAGATGGAGATACGCAGTATTTT.